A selection of T cell receptor beta chains follows, all from one sample in a study of type 1 regulatory T cells. Their specific antigens are unknown. TCRdb reanalysed the reads using MiXCR and keeps one entry per CDR3 protein. The sample yields fewer than 25,000 distinct CDR3 sequences, more than 45% seen once. Sequencing was carried out using cultured T cells, either the whole culture or a sorted T cell fraction (not recorded which). These TCRs come from a human donor in good health. The CDR3 runs from the conserved cysteine through the conserved F or W. A D gene is named only where the DNA matches it firmly. Clone size, where shown, is once, few, many, or a class for clones that have expanded.

size: once; D: .; V: TRBV7-9; J: TRBJ1-2; DNA: TGTGCCAGCAGCTTAGGAGGGTTCCACTATGGCTACACCTTC; CDR3: CASSLGGFHYGYTF
size: once; D: .; V: TRBV12-3/TRBV12-4; J: TRBJ2-4; DNA: TGTGCCAGCACCCCGTGGGGGTTCCGGGTAGGGATTCAGTACTTC; CDR3: CASTPWGFRVGIQYF
size: .; D: .; V: TRBV12-3/TRBV12-4; J: TRBJ1-1; DNA: TGTGCCAGCAGTTTTATCCCCGTAGGTCAAACTGAAGCTTTCTTT; CDR3: CASSFIPVGQTEAFF
size: medium-sized; D: .; V: TRBV9; J: TRBJ1-1; DNA: TGTGCCAGCAGCCCGAGGCTCTTGAACACTGAAGCTTTCTTT; CDR3: CASSPRLLNTEAFF
size: few; D: .; V: TRBV12-3/TRBV12-4; J: TRBJ2-5; DNA: TGTGCCAGCAGTTTGGTGGGGGGCTTACAAGAGACCCAGTACTTC; CDR3: CASSLVGGLQETQYF
size: .; D: TRBD1; V: TRBV6-2/TRBV6-3; J: TRBJ1-3; DNA: TGTGCCAGCAACGACAGGGGGTCTGGAAACACCATATATTTT; CDR3: CASNDRGSGNTIYF
size: .; D: .; V: TRBV2; J: TRBJ1-4; DNA: TGTGCCAGCTTGGGGGGGGCGACTAATGAAAAACTGTTTTTT; CDR3: CASLGGATNEKLFF
size: .; D: TRBD1; V: TRBV5-1; J: TRBJ1-4; DNA: TGCGCCAGCAGCCGAAGGACAGGGGGCACGACTAATGAAAAACTGTTTTTT; CDR3: CASSRRTGGTTNEKLFF
size: .; D: .; V: TRBV20-1; J: TRBJ1-6; DNA: TGCAGTGCTAGAGACCCGAACTCCTATAATTCACCCCTCCACTTT; CDR3: CSARDPNSYNSPLHF
size: medium-sized; D: TRBD1; V: TRBV30; J: TRBJ2-4; DNA: TGTGCCTGGAGTGTAGGGGGCCCAGCCAAAAACATTCAGTACTTC; CDR3: CAWSVGGPAKNIQYF
size: once; D: .; V: TRBV7-2; J: TRBJ1-3; DNA: TGTGCCAGCAGCCCAGTTCCCGGACAGGGAAACACCATATATTTT; CDR3: CASSPVPGQGNTIYF
size: .; D: .; V: TRBV29-1; J: TRBJ2-1; DNA: TGCAGCGTTGCGGGCCAGTTGCTCGGGGGGCAGTTCTTC; CDR3: CSVAGQLLGGQFF
size: .; D: .; V: TRBV7-9; J: TRBJ1-5; DNA: TGTGCCAGCAGTCACAACCAGAGGAATCAGCCCCAGCATTTT; CDR3: CASSHNQRNQPQHF
size: few; D: .; V: TRBV25-1; J: TRBJ1-6; DNA: TGTGCCAGCAGTGTCTCTCGGGGGCGGAATTCACCCCTCCACTTT; CDR3: CASSVSRGRNSPLHF
size: .; D: .; V: TRBV15; J: TRBJ2-1; DNA: TGTGCCACCAAGGGACCCACGGATGAGCAGTTCTTC; CDR3: CATKGPTDEQFF
size: .; D: .; V: TRBV30; J: TRBJ2-2; DNA: TGTGCCTGGAGTGTAGGCAGGGGTGTCGGGGAGCTGTTTTTT; CDR3: CAWSVGRGVGELFF
size: .; D: .; V: TRBV19; J: TRBJ2-3; DNA: TGTGCCAGTAGTATATCACAGAGCACAGATACGCAGTATTTT; CDR3: CASSISQSTDTQYF
size: .; D: TRBD2; V: TRBV11-2; J: TRBJ2-1; DNA: TGTGCCAGCAGACTAGCGGGGGGCAATGAGCAGTTCTTC; CDR3: CASRLAGGNEQFF
size: medium-sized; D: .; V: TRBV24-1; J: TRBJ1-2; DNA: TGTGCCACCAGTGATCCCGGGGCTGTCGAAGGTTACACCTTC; CDR3: CATSDPGAVEGYTF
size: few; D: TRBD2; V: TRBV4-1; J: TRBJ2-5; DNA: TGCGCCAGCAGCCAAGGGATAGCGGGGGGGCTGAGAGAGACCCAGTACTTC; CDR3: CASSQGIAGGLRETQYF
size: .; D: TRBD2; V: TRBV7-2; J: TRBJ2-5; DNA: TGTGCCAGCAGCTTATGGCGGGGGGCCCAAGAGACCCAGTACTTC; CDR3: CASSLWRGAQETQYF
size: .; D: .; V: TRBV5-1; J: TRBJ2-3; DNA: TGCGCCAGCAACCGAGGCGGGGGCACAGATACGCAGTATTTT; CDR3: CASNRGGGTDTQYF
size: .; D: TRBD1; V: TRBV6-6; J: TRBJ2-3; DNA: TGTGCCAGCAGAGGGGGACAGGGGATTCCAGATACGCAGTATTTT; CDR3: CASRGGQGIPDTQYF
size: .; D: .; V: TRBV6-5; J: TRBJ2-5; DNA: TGTGCCAGCAGTTACCCCCCTAGCCGGGGCGGTGGGACCCAGTACTTC; CDR3: CASSYPPSRGGGTQYF
size: .; D: .; V: TRBV27; J: TRBJ2-3; DNA: TGTGCCAGCAGTTGGACAGTAAGCACAGATACGCAGTATTTT; CDR3: CASSWTVSTDTQYF
size: .; D: TRBD1; V: TRBV6-2/TRBV6-3; J: TRBJ2-7; DNA: TGTGCCTGCAGGGAGGACAGGGGTCCCTACGAGCAGTACTTC; CDR3: CACREDRGPYEQYF
size: .; D: .; V: TRBV5-1; J: TRBJ2-6; DNA: TGCGCCAGCAGCTTGACGGCCTCTGGGGCCAACGTCCTGACTTTC; CDR3: CASSLTASGANVLTF
size: few; D: .; V: TRBV20-1; J: TRBJ2-5; DNA: TGCAGTGTGAGAGGCCTAGCCGGAGAGACCCAGTACTTC; CDR3: CSVRGLAGETQYF
size: few; D: .; V: TRBV7-2; J: TRBJ1-2; DNA: TGTGCCAGCAGCCCCGGGACGACCGGCTATGGCTACACCTTC; CDR3: CASSPGTTGYGYTF
size: .; D: .; V: TRBV7-9; J: TRBJ1-1; DNA: TGTGCCAGTAGTCGCCAGGGTAAAGCTTTCTTT; CDR3: CASSRQGKAFF
size: .; D: .; V: TRBV3-1; J: TRBJ2-5; DNA: TGTGCCAGCAGCCAAGGGGGCAGGAAGACCCAGTACTTC; CDR3: CASSQGGRKTQYF
size: medium-sized; D: TRBD2; V: TRBV20-1; J: TRBJ2-3; DNA: TGCAGTGCTAGAGGAGCGGGGGGCAGCACAGATACGCAGTATTTT; CDR3: CSARGAGGSTDTQYF
size: medium-sized; D: TRBD1; V: TRBV7-2; J: TRBJ2-7; DNA: TGTGCCAGCAGCGGGGACAGGGTTGGCTACGAGCAGTACTTC; CDR3: CASSGDRVGYEQYF
size: medium-sized; D: .; V: TRBV4-3; J: TRBJ1-6; DNA: TGCGCCAGCAGCCAAGATATTCAGGCAGTTAATTCACCCCTCCACTTT; CDR3: CASSQDIQAVNSPLHF
size: .; D: .; V: TRBV5-1; J: TRBJ1-4; DNA: TGCGCCAGCAGCTTAGGTGTCGTTCGGGATCTGAGTGAAAAACTGTTTTTT; CDR3: CASSLGVVRDLSEKLFF
size: few; D: .; V: TRBV7-8; J: TRBJ1-4; DNA: TGTGCCAGCAGCTTAATGGCGGGTGGGGAAAAACTGTTTTTT; CDR3: CASSLMAGGEKLFF
size: .; D: .; V: TRBV25-1; J: TRBJ1-1; DNA: TGTGCCAGCAGTGGGTACATGTACACTGAAGCTTTCTTT; CDR3: CASSGYMYTEAFF
size: .; D: .; V: TRBV12-3/TRBV12-4; J: TRBJ2-2; DNA: TGTGCCAGCAGTTTTCTGGGGAAGAACACCGGGGAGCTGTTTTTT; CDR3: CASSFLGKNTGELFF
size: few; D: TRBD2; V: TRBV6-2/TRBV6-3; J: TRBJ2-7; DNA: TGTGCCAGCAGATTAGCGGGGGGCTCCTACGAGCAGTACTTC; CDR3: CASRLAGGSYEQYF
size: .; D: .; V: TRBV20-1; J: TRBJ2-7; DNA: TGCAGTGCTAGACTCTGGAGGGGCTACGAGCAGTACTTC; CDR3: CSARLWRGYEQYF
size: .; D: TRBD2; V: TRBV18; J: TRBJ2-3; DNA: TGTGCCAGCTCACCACCGGGGTTAGCGGGGGCTTTAGGAGATACGCAGTATTTT; CDR3: CASSPPGLAGALGDTQYF
size: .; D: .; V: TRBV12-3/TRBV12-4; J: TRBJ1-4; DNA: TGTGCCAGCAGTTTAAGGGTTGAGGGCCTCAATGAAAAACTGTTTTTT; CDR3: CASSLRVEGLNEKLFF
size: few; D: .; V: TRBV28; J: TRBJ2-7; DNA: TGTGCCAGCAGTTCCGTAGGGGGTACAGGAACACGACCCTACGAGCAGTACTTC; CDR3: CASSSVGGTGTRPYEQYF
size: many; D: .; V: TRBV7-8; J: TRBJ2-1; DNA: TGTGCCAGCAGCATATACAATGAGCAGTTCTTC; CDR3: CASSIYNEQFF
size: few; D: .; V: TRBV12-3/TRBV12-4; J: TRBJ2-7; DNA: TGTGCCAGCAGTTTAGGACGGGTCGAGGAGCAGTACTTC; CDR3: CASSLGRVEEQYF
size: medium-sized; D: .; V: TRBV4-2; J: TRBJ1-5; DNA: TGTGCCAGCAGCCAAGCGTCGCAGGGGATCCAGCCCCAGCATTTT; CDR3: CASSQASQGIQPQHF
size: medium-sized; D: TRBD2; V: TRBV5-4; J: TRBJ2-3; DNA: TGTGCCAGCAGCTTATCGTGGGGCGGGGGGAGCCCAGATACGCAGTATTTT; CDR3: CASSLSWGGGSPDTQYF
size: many; D: .; V: TRBV27; J: TRBJ1-6; DNA: TGTGCCAGCAGTGAACTAAACGAGTATTCACCCCTCCACTTT; CDR3: CASSELNEYSPLHF
size: few; D: TRBD1; V: TRBV6-2/TRBV6-3; J: TRBJ2-5; DNA: TGTGCCAGCGGGAATCCGGGACAGGTGCAAGAGACCCAGTACTTC; CDR3: CASGNPGQVQETQYF
size: once; D: .; V: TRBV5-6; J: TRBJ2-1; DNA: TGTGCCAGCAGCCGGAATAGCGCGTTCTCCTACAATGAGCAGTTCTTC; CDR3: CASSRNSAFSYNEQFF
size: .; D: TRBD2; V: TRBV11-2; J: TRBJ2-1; DNA: TGTGCCAGCAGCTTAGTCGGGACTAGCGTTCTCAATGAGCAGTTCTTC; CDR3: CASSLVGTSVLNEQFF
size: .; D: TRBD2; V: TRBV5-4; J: TRBJ2-5; DNA: TGTGCCAGCAGCTTGTCTAGCGGGGTCCAAGAGACCCAGTACTTC; CDR3: CASSLSSGVQETQYF